This T cell receptor (beta chain) stems from a study of cytomegalovirus exposure and HLA in healthy donors. 60 Vbeta and 13 Jbeta primers were used in PCR. The protocol was immunoSEQ multiplex PCR, while the TCRdb copy is restricted to in-frame clones and leaves out a portion. The data show tens of thousands of clones, more than 65% seen once. Trimming pared 4 bases from V and 11 bases from J, leaving 17 bases between. CDR1 and CDR2 from the germline V gene are MNHEY and SMNVEV (reference sequence). The CDR3 is 13 amino acids. The clonotype comes from a human donor in good health. The chain employs TRBV27 and TRBJ1-2; possibly TRBD1 for D (5 bases). The sequenced material came from PBMCs. CDR3 bases: TGTGCCAGCAGTTGGGGGAGGGAGGGGATGTACACCTTC. Its protein product is CASSWGREGMYTF.